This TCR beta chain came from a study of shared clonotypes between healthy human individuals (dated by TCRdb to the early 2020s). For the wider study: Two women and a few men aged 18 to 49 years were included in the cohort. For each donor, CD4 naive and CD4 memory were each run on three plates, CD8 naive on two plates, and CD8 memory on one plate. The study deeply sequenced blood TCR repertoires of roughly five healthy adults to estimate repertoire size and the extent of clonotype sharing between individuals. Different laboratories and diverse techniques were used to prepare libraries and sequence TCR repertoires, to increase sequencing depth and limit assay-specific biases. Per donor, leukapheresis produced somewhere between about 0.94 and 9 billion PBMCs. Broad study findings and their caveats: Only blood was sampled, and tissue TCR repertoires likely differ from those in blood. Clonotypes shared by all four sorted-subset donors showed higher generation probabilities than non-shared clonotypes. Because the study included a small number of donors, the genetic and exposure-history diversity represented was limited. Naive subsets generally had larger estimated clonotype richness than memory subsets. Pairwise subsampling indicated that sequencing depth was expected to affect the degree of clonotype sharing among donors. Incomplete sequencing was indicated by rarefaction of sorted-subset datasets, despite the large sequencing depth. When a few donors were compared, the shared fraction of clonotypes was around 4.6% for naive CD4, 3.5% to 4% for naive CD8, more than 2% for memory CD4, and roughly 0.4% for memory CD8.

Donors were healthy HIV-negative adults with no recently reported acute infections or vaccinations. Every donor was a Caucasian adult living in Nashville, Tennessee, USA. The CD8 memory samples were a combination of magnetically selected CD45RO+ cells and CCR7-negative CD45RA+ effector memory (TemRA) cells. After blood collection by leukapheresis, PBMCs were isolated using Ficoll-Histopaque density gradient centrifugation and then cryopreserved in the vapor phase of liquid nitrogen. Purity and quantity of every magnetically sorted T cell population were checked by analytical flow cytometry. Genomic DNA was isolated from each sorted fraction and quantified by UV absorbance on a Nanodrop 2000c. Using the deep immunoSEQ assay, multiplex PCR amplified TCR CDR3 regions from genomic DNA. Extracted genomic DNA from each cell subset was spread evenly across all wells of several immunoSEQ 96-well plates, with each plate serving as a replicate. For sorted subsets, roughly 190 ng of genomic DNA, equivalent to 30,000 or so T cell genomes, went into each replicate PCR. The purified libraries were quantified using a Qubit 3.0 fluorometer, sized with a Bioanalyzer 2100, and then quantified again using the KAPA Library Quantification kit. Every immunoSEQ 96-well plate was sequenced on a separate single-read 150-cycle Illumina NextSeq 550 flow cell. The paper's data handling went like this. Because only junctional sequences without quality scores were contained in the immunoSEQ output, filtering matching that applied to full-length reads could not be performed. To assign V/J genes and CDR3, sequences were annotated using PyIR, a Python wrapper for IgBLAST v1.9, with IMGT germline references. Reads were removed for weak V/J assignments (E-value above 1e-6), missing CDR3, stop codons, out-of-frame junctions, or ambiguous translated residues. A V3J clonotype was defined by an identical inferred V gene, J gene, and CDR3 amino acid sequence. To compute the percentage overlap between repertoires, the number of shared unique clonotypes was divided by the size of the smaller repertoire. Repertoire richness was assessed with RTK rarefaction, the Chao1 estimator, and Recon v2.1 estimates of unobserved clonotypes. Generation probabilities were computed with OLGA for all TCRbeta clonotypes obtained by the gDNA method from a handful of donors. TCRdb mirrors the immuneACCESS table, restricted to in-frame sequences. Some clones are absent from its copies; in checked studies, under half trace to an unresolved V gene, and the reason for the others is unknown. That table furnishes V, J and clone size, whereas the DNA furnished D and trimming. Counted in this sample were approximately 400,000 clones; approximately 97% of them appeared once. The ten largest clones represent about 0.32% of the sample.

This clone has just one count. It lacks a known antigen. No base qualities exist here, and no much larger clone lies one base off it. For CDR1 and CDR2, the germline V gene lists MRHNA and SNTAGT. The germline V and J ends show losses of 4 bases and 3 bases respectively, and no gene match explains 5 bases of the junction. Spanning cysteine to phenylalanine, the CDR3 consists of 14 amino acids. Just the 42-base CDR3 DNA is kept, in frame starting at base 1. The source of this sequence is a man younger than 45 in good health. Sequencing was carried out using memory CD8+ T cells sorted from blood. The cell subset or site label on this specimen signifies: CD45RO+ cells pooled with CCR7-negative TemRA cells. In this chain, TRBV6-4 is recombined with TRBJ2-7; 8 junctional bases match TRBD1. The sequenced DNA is TGTGCCAGCAGTGTGGGACAGGAGCTCTACGAGCAGTACTTC. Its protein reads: CASSVGQELYEQYF.